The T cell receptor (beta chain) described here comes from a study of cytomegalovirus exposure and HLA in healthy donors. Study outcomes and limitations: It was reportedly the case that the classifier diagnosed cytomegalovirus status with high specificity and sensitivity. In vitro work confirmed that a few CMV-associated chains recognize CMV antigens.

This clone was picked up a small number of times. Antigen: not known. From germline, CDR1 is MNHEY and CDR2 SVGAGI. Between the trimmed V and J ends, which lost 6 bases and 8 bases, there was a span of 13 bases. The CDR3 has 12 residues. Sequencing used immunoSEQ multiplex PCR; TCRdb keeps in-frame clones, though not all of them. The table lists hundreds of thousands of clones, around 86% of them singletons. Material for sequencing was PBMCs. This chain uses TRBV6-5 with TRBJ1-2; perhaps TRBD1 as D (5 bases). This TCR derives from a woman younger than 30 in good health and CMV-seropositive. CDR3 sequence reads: CASRRGEWGYTF. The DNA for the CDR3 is TGTGCCAGCAGACGGGGGGAGTGGGGCTACACCTTC.